The rows below give T cell receptor beta chains drawn from one sample of a study of control samples from healthy donors and cancer patients. The table came from immunoSEQ multiplex PCR; TCRdb's copy has only in-frame clones and leaves some out. The table includes 100,000 to 150,000 clones, 92% detected once. Sequencing input: blood. The receptors shown here come from a woman in her fifties or sixties in good health. Each CDR3 is given with its conserved first and last residue. A D gene is named only where the DNA matches it firmly. The size of a clone is reported for some rows only, either as once, few or many, or as a class for expanded clones.

clone_size: -; j_call: TRBJ1-3; d_call: -; v_call: TRBV5-5; cdr3_aa: CASTVRQSSGNTIYF; cdr3_nt: TGTGCCAGCACAGTCAGGCAAAGCTCTGGAAACACCATATATTTT
clone_size: once; j_call: TRBJ1-6; d_call: -; v_call: TRBV14; cdr3_aa: CASSQNLDISHSPLHF; cdr3_nt: TGTGCCAGCAGCCAAAATCTGGATATTAGTCATTCACCCCTCCACTTT
clone_size: -; j_call: TRBJ2-3; d_call: TRBD2; v_call: TRBV27; cdr3_aa: CASRQFTGTKNTDTQYF; cdr3_nt: TGTGCCAGCAGACAATTCACCGGGACTAAAAACACAGATACGCAGTATTTT
clone_size: once; j_call: TRBJ1-2; d_call: -; v_call: TRBV19; cdr3_aa: CASSIDKSRTAYGYTF; cdr3_nt: TGTGCCAGTAGTATAGATAAGTCTCGGACAGCCTATGGCTACACCTTC
clone_size: -; j_call: TRBJ1-5; d_call: TRBD1; v_call: TRBV15; cdr3_aa: CATGQGNSNQPQHF; cdr3_nt: TGTGCCACCGGACAGGGTAATAGCAATCAGCCCCAGCATTTT
clone_size: -; j_call: TRBJ2-7; d_call: -; v_call: TRBV5-4; cdr3_aa: CASSSPLGPGPYEQYF; cdr3_nt: TGTGCCAGCAGCAGCCCTTTGGGGCCCGGACCCTACGAGCAGTACTTC
clone_size: -; j_call: TRBJ1-2; d_call: -; v_call: TRBV6-7; cdr3_aa: CASSPHLGGGYGYTF; cdr3_nt: TGTGCCAGCAGCCCACATTTGGGAGGGGGCTATGGCTACACCTTC
clone_size: -; j_call: TRBJ1-1; d_call: -; v_call: TRBV11-2; cdr3_aa: CASSFWAESAFF; cdr3_nt: TGTGCCAGCAGCTTTTGGGCGGAGTCGGCTTTCTTT
clone_size: -; j_call: TRBJ1-1; d_call: TRBD1; v_call: TRBV7-2; cdr3_aa: CASSLVGGQGTEAFF; cdr3_nt: TGTGCCAGCAGCTTAGTGGGGGGACAGGGGACTGAAGCTTTCTTT
clone_size: -; j_call: TRBJ1-1; d_call: -; v_call: TRBV29-1; cdr3_aa: CSARGAVMNTEAFF; cdr3_nt: TGCAGCGCCCGAGGGGCAGTCATGAACACTGAAGCTTTCTTT
clone_size: -; j_call: TRBJ1-6; d_call: -; v_call: TRBV30; cdr3_aa: CAWGAGSYNSPLHF; cdr3_nt: TGTGCCTGGGGAGCCGGCTCCTATAATTCACCCCTCCACTTT
clone_size: -; j_call: TRBJ2-5; d_call: -; v_call: TRBV27; cdr3_aa: CASSPGGWETQYF; cdr3_nt: TGTGCCAGCAGTCCAGGGGGGTGGGAGACCCAGTACTTC
clone_size: -; j_call: TRBJ2-5; d_call: TRBD2; v_call: TRBV5-3; cdr3_aa: CARSLGLEETQYF; cdr3_nt: TGTGCCAGAAGCCTTGGACTAGAGGAGACCCAGTACTTC
clone_size: -; j_call: TRBJ2-7; d_call: -; v_call: TRBV6-1; cdr3_aa: CASSEAPGKQYF; cdr3_nt: TGTGCCAGCAGTGAAGCCCCAGGGAAGCAGTACTTC
clone_size: once; j_call: TRBJ1-2; d_call: -; v_call: TRBV9; cdr3_aa: CASTFTGNYGYTF; cdr3_nt: TGTGCCAGCACCTTCACAGGCAACTATGGCTACACCTTC
clone_size: -; j_call: TRBJ2-5; d_call: -; v_call: TRBV5-1; cdr3_aa: CASSFGGGETQYF; cdr3_nt: TGCGCCAGCAGCTTCGGAGGGGGTGAGACCCAGTACTTC
clone_size: -; j_call: TRBJ2-7; d_call: TRBD2; v_call: TRBV5-4; cdr3_aa: CASSFPGGDEQYF; cdr3_nt: TGTGCCAGCAGCTTCCCCGGGGGGGATGAGCAGTACTTC
clone_size: -; j_call: TRBJ2-7; d_call: TRBD1; v_call: TRBV9; cdr3_aa: CASSFRQGGYEQYF; cdr3_nt: TGTGCCAGCAGCTTTAGACAGGGGGGCTACGAGCAGTACTTC
clone_size: -; j_call: TRBJ1-4; d_call: -; v_call: TRBV4-2; cdr3_aa: CASSQGGWGNEKLFF; cdr3_nt: TGTGCCAGCAGCCAAGGGGGGTGGGGTAATGAAAAACTGTTTTTT
clone_size: -; j_call: TRBJ1-2; d_call: -; v_call: TRBV7-9; cdr3_aa: CASSLDVYGYTF; cdr3_nt: TGTGCCAGCAGCCTTGACGTGTATGGCTACACCTTC